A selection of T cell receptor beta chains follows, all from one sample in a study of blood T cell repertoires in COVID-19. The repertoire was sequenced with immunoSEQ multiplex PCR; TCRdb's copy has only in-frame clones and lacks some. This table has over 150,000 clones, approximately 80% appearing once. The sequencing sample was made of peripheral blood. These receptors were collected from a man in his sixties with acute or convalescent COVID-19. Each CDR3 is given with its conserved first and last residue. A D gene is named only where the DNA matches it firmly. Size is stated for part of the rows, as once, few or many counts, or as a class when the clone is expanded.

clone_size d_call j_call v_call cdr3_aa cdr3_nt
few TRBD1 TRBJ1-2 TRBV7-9 CASSQGQYGYTF TGTGCCAGCAGCCAGGGACAGTATGGCTACACCTTC
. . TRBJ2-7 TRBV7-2 CASSLNRAGLEQYF TGTGCCAGCAGCTTAAACAGGGCGGGCCTCGAGCAGTACTTC
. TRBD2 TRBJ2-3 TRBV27 CASSGTSGGVLNTDTQYF TGTGCCAGCAGTGGGACTAGCGGGGGGGTCCTAAACACAGATACGCAGTATTTT
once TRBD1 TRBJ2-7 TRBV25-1 CASREQGFSYEQYF TGTGCCAGCAGGGAACAGGGGTTCTCCTACGAGCAGTACTTC
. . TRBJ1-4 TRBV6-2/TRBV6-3 CASSYSFGGEKLFF TGTGCCAGCAGTTACTCCTTCGGGGGTGAAAAACTGTTTTTT
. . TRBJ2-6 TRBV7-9 CASSPGASGANVLTF TGTGCCAGCAGCCCAGGGGCCTCTGGGGCCAACGTCCTGACTTTC
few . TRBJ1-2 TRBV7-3 CASSANRVGGYTF TGTGCCAGCAGCGCCAACAGGGTTGGTGGCTACACCTTC
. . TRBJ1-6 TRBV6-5 CASSYEVWGRSGLHF TGTGCCAGCAGTTACGAGGTTTGGGGGCGCAGCGGACTCCACTTT
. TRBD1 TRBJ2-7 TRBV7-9 CASRKTGGYYEQYF TGTGCCAGCAGGAAGACAGGGGGTTACTACGAGCAGTACTTC
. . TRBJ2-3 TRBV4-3 CASSQDSGGTDTQYF TGCGCCAGCAGCCAAGATTCGGGGGGCACAGATACGCAGTATTTT
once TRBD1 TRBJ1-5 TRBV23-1 CASSPAARRQGGSVWNQPQHF TGCGCCAGCAGCCCCGCCGCCCGGAGACAGGGTGGATCGGTCTGGAATCAGCCCCAGCATTTT